This T cell receptor (beta chain) is from a study of CD8 T cells in Susac syndrome. An amount of RNA that ranged from about 0.45 to 1 ug was reverse transcribed with random hexamers. TCRdb re-called the immunoSEQ multiplex PCR reads with MiXCR, one entry per CDR3 protein. Seen here are 180,000 or so distinct CDR3 sequences, 90% to 95% observed once, and the top ten hold approximately 0.094%. From blood CD8+ and CD4+ T cells, TCR beta sequences were generated. Negative isolation was applied to CD8+ and CD4+ T cells, and FACS enrichment was applied to TEMRA cells. The CDR3 has 15 amino acids. Germline V gene lookup returns CDR1 KGHDR and CDR2 SFDVKD. Trimming pared 3 bases from V and 1 base from J, leaving 11 bases between.

The TCR was taken from a human donor in good health. The specimen sequenced was CD4+ T cells from PBMCs. The chain has TRBV24-1 and TRBJ2-5; possibly TRBD1 for D (7 bases). The CDR3 sequence is CATSDPQGGQETQYF. CDR3 bases: TGTGCCACCAGTGATCCTCAGGGGGGCCAAGAGACCCAGTACTTC.